These 29 T cell receptor beta chains were sequenced from one sample in a study of immune evolution from preneoplasia to lung adenocarcinoma. Generated by immunoSEQ multiplex PCR, the TCRdb table keeps only in-frame clones and is missing some. The sample consists of thousands of clones, approximately 85% of them appearing once. Material for sequencing was FFPE minimally invasive lung adenocarcinoma tissue. The receptors shown here come from a person aged 70 to 80 with lung adenocarcinoma.

The chain is built from TRBV7-9 and TRBJ2-1, with 9 positions matching TRBD2. J gave up 6 bases and V 5 bases, and 2 bases lay outside the gene matches. Germline V lookup: CDR1 SEHNR, CDR2 FQNEAQ (reference sequence). This CDR3 has 13 amino acids. DNA for the CDR3: TGTGCCAGCAGCGGTAGCGGGGGCAATGAGCAGTTCTTC. Translation: CASSGSGGNEQFF.

V usage is TRBV9 and J usage is TRBJ1-2; 7 bases are shared with TRBD1. With 0 bases clipped from V and 5 bases from J, the junction kept 7 bases outside the gene matches. This CDR3 has 15 residues. The germline gives CDR1 SGDLS, CDR2 YYNGEE. The CDR3 loop reads CASSVAQTGSYGYTF. CDR3 DNA: TGTGCCAGCAGCGTAGCTCAGACAGGGAGTTATGGCTACACCTTC.

V gene TRBV10-3 combines with J gene TRBJ2-7, with D perhaps TRBD2 (6 bases). The CDR3 is 14 residues long. Germline CDR1 and CDR2: ENHRY and SYGVKD. V lost 10 bases, J lost 0 bases, and 16 bases lay in between. The DNA for the CDR3 is TGTGCCACCGCGCGGGACCCGAGCTCCTACGAGCAGTACTTC. As protein: CATARDPSSYEQYF.

This chain links TRBV18 with TRBJ1-1; D not certain. V shed 2 bases and J shed 0 bases, with 7 bases lying between them. CDR1 and CDR2 (germline): KGHSH, LQKENI. This CDR3 contains 14 residues. The CDR3 DNA reads TGTGCCAGCTCACCAGGGCAGATGAACACTGAAGCTTTCTTT. It codes for CASSPGQMNTEAFF.

V is TRBV5-1 and J is TRBJ2-5; D unclear. CDR1 and CDR2 from the germline V gene are SGHRS and YFSETQ. CDR3 length: 15 residues. The germline V and J ends were trimmed by 2 bases and 0 bases, with 11 bases remaining between them. The CDR3 sequence is CASSLDRRYQETQYF. Here the CDR3 DNA reads TGCGCCAGCAGCTTAGACCGACGGTACCAAGAGACCCAGTACTTC.

The chain uses TRBV18 and TRBJ1-2; D is ambiguous. The CDR3 has 15 residues. Germline V lookup: CDR1 KGHSH, CDR2 LQKENI. Trimming shortened V by 3 bases and J by 0 bases, and 11 bases separated the two germline ends. CDR3 protein: CASSPNTGTNYGYTF. The CDR3 DNA follows: TGTGCCAGCTCACCTAATACGGGCACTAACTATGGCTACACCTTC.

The chain links TRBV19 to TRBJ2-1; TRBD1 matches 8 bases. The germline V gene encodes CDR1 LNHDA and CDR2 SQIVND (reference sequence). J lost 10 bases, V lost 6 bases, and 11 bases had no gene match. The CDR3 is 14 residues long. CDR3: CASRGSQGAGEQFF. The CDR3 DNA is TGTGCCAGTAGAGGATCCCAGGGGGCAGGGGAGCAGTTCTTC.

The J gene is TRBJ1-5, the V gene TRBV6-5, with a tentative D call TRBD1 (6 bases). Trimming cost V 8 bases and J 1 base, with 15 bases left between them. CDR1 is MNHEY and CDR2 is SVGAGI in the germline V gene. The CDR3 is 15 amino acids. CDR3 amino acids: CASVRRGESNQPQHF. The DNA of the CDR3 is TGTGCCAGCGTGCGTAGGGGGGAAAGCAATCAGCCCCAGCATTTT.

The rearrangement links TRBV7-2 to TRBJ2-7; 8 bases align to TRBD1. CDR3 length: 16 amino acids. V shed 1 base and J 4 bases; nucleotides not matched to a gene: 9. Germline V gives CDR1 SGHTA, CDR2 FQGNSA. The chain's CDR3 is CASSLVFGQGAYEQYF. Here the CDR3 DNA reads TGTGCCAGCAGCTTAGTATTCGGTCAGGGGGCTTACGAGCAGTACTTC.

The CDR3 sequence: CASSPTPQRGGDEQYF. The CDR3 DNA reads as TGCGCCAGCAGCCCGACCCCCCAGCGGGGGGGCGACGAGCAGTACTTC. The V and J genes are TRBV5-1 and TRBJ2-7, with TRBD2 matching over 10 bases. Losses at the gene ends were 4 bases for V and 5 bases for J; bases not matched to a gene: 12. The CDR3 contains 16 residues. Germline CDR1 SGHRS, CDR2 YFSETQ.

The chain carries TRBV6-6 and TRBJ1-3; D call uncertain. The ends were cut back, 0 bases at V and 3 bases at J, with 9 bases in the middle. The CDR3 spans 15 residues. Germline V gene lookup returns CDR1 MNHNY and CDR2 SVGAGI (reference sequence). The CDR3 spells CASSYSFGGGNTIYF. In nucleotides, the CDR3 is TGTGCCAGCAGTTACTCTTTCGGTGGTGGAAACACCATATATTTT.

This rearrangement joins TRBV19 to TRBJ1-6, with D perhaps TRBD1 (5 bases). Germline CDR1 reads LNHDA; CDR2 reads SQIVND (reference sequence). V lost 5 bases and J lost 8, with 22 bases in between. The CDR3 consists of 17 residues. CDR3 nucleotide sequence: TGTGCCAGTAGTCCCATCTTACAGGTGAAGGTTGATTCACCCCTCCACTTT. It yields the protein CASSPILQVKVDSPLHF.

The rearrangement uses TRBV6-1 and TRBJ1-1; maybe TRBD1 (6 bases). Per germline, CDR1 MNHNS and CDR2 SASEGT. V was clipped by 4 bases and J by 4 bases, with 19 bases between them. The CDR3 is made up of 16 amino acids. CDR3 loop: CASSGGSRIRGTEAFF. CDR3 bases: TGTGCCAGCAGTGGGGGGTCGAGGATCAGGGGCACTGAAGCTTTCTTT.

V is TRBV29-1 and J is TRBJ1-2; the D gene is possibly TRBD1 (6 bases). Looked up from germline, CDR1 is SQVTM and CDR2 is ANQGSEA. This CDR3 comprises 16 residues. V was shortened by 0 bases and J by 3 bases, with 17 bases between the two germline ends. CDR3 DNA sequence: TGCAGCGTTGAAGATCCAGGTAACAGGGCGGACTATGGCTACACCTTC. This codes for CSVEDPGNRADYGYTF.

Note on this clone: Sequence at one end of the junction differs from germline and may be a read error. This sample also contains other DNA sequences that code for the same CDR3. The chain links TRBV11-2 to TRBJ1-2; no firm D call. The germline V gene encodes CDR1 SGHAT and CDR2 FQNNGV. The CDR3 runs to 14 residues. This CDR3 reads CASSLSLLNYGYTF. CDR3 DNA: TGTGCCAGCAGCTTGAGTCTTCTGAACTATGGTTACACCTTC.

This sequence joins TRBV18 and TRBJ2-5; D is unclear. V lost 3 bases to trimming and J lost 2 bases, with 13 bases between them. The CDR3 is 15 amino acids. In germline, CDR1 is KGHSH, CDR2 LQKENI. CDR3 sequence (DNA): TGTGCCAGCTCACCGGCACTCGGAAAACAAGAGACCCAGTACTTC. Translation gives CASSPALGKQETQYF.

The genes are TRBV6-6 and TRBJ2-7, with 7 bases fitting TRBD2. The CDR3 is 13 amino acids. Trimming removed 2 bases from V and 6 bases from J; junction bases left unmatched: 4. The germline CDR1 and CDR2 sequences are MNHNY and SVGAGI (reference sequence). The CDR3 sequence: CASSYGTKGEQYF. The DNA of the CDR3 is TGTGCCAGCAGTTACGGGACTAAAGGCGAGCAGTACTTC.

The chain employs TRBV19 and TRBJ2-3, with D possibly being TRBD2 (6 bases). V shed 5 bases and J shed 0 bases, with 15 bases lying between them. Germline V gives CDR1 LNHDA, CDR2 SQIVND (reference sequence). This CDR3 has 16 residues. CDR3 DNA sequence: TGTGCCAGTAGTGACGCTAGCGCGCTAAGCACAGATACGCAGTATTTT. Translated, it gives CASSDASALSTDTQYF.

The chain couples TRBV6-1 to TRBJ2-3; D is possibly TRBD1 or TRBD2 (7 bases each). Trimming removed 5 bases from V and 5 bases from J, with 17 bases in between. The CDR3 is made up of 15 amino acids. The germline V gene has CDR1 MNHNS and CDR2 SASEGT. CDR3 nucleotides: TGTGCCAGCAGTCTACAGGGGACTATACGAGATACGCAGTATTTT. Protein sequence: CASSLQGTIRDTQYF.

The chain carries TRBV7-9 and TRBJ2-2; D gene unclear. The CDR3 runs 15 residues. V lost 5 bases, J lost 1 base, and 11 bases lay in between. CDR1 and CDR2 from the germline V gene are SEHNR and FQNEAQ (reference sequence). This CDR3 reads CASSPSSKNTGELFF. The DNA of the CDR3 is TGTGCCAGCAGCCCCTCCTCTAAGAACACCGGGGAGCTGTTTTTT. Combining the CDR3 with reference TRBV7-9 and TRBJ2-2 gives the whole variable domain DTGVSQNPRHKITKRGQNVTFRCDPISEHNRLYWYRQTLGQGPEFLTYFQNEAQLEKSRLLSDRFSAERPKGSFSTLEIQRTEQGDSAMYLCASSPSSKNTGELFFGEGSRLTVL.

The chain recombines TRBV18 with TRBJ2-7, with no clear D. Germline values: CDR1 KGHSH, CDR2 LQKENI. This CDR3 region has 14 residues. The ends were cut back, 4 bases at V and 0 bases at J, with 10 bases in the middle. The CDR3 here is CASSQDLGSYEQYF. The CDR3 DNA reads as TGTGCCAGCTCACAGGACCTGGGCTCCTACGAGCAGTACTTC. The full variable domain, in which reference TRBV18 and TRBJ2-7 provide the parts outside the CDR3, is NAGVMQNPRHLVRRRGQEARLRCSPMKGHSHVYWYRQLPEEGLKFMVYLQKENIIDESGMPKERFSAEFPKEGPSILRIQQVVRGDSAAYFCASSQDLGSYEQYFGPGTRLTVT.

As DNA, the CDR3 is TGCAGCGTTTCGGACGGACACCATGGCTACACCTTC. Protein sequence: CSVSDGHHGYTF. The rearrangement links TRBV29-1 to TRBJ1-2; possible D gene TRBD1, 5 bases. The germline V gene encodes CDR1 SQVTM and CDR2 ANQGSEA. CDR3 length: 12 residues. V shed 5 bases and J shed 6 bases, with 13 bases lying between them.

This clone was observed a handful of times. J is TRBJ1-2 and V is TRBV6-1; 7 bases match TRBD1. CDR3 length: 15 residues. Germline CDR1 reads MNHNS; CDR2 reads SASEGT. Losses at the gene ends were 1 base for V and 2 bases for J; bases not matched to a gene: 4. CDR3: CASSEGRTGNYGYTF. In DNA form, the CDR3 reads TGTGCCAGCAGTGAAGGTCGGACAGGAAACTATGGCTACACCTTC.

The chain employs TRBV6-1 and TRBJ1-3; 8 positions agree with TRBD1. The CDR3 spans 17 residues. Losses at the gene ends were 3 bases for V and 1 base for J; bases not matched to a gene: 8. The germline CDR1 and CDR2 sequences are MNHNS and SASEGT. The CDR3 here is CASSDRQGWRSGNTIYF. As DNA, the CDR3 is TGTGCCAGCAGTGATAGACAGGGGTGGAGGTCTGGAAACACCATATATTTT.

The rearrangement joins TRBV7-3 to TRBJ2-1; D remains unclear. CDR1 is SGHTA, CDR2 FQGTGA, per germline. CDR3 length equals 15 residues. V lost 2 bases, J lost 3 bases, and 11 bases lay in between. The CDR3: CASSLDHRYYNEQFF. DNA for the CDR3: TGTGCCAGCAGCTTAGACCACAGATACTACAATGAGCAGTTCTTC.

In regard to this clone: The junction departs from germline at one end; a sequencing error may be responsible. This chain uses TRBV6-6 with TRBJ1-2; unclear D gene. CDR3 length equals 12 residues. The germline V gene has CDR1 MNHNY and CDR2 SVGAGI (reference sequence). The CDR3 loop reads CASSHINYGYIF. For the CDR3, the DNA is TGTGCCAGCAGCCACATAAACTATGGCTACATCTTC.

J is TRBJ2-1 and V is TRBV5-1, with D unclear. The CDR3 runs 16 residues. The germline V gene encodes CDR1 SGHRS and CDR2 YFSETQ. Deletions cut 0 bases from V and 6 bases from J, with 16 bases between. The CDR3 nucleotides read TGCGCCAGCAGCTTGGCTTTCTCCTTGAGAGCCAATGAGCAGTTCTTC. Protein product: CASSLAFSLRANEQFF.

This chain joins TRBV5-1 and TRBJ2-5; TRBD1 might be the D (5 bases). V was shortened by 2 bases and J by 3 bases, with 11 bases between the two germline ends. The length of the CDR3 is 14 residues. Germline lookup yields CDR1 SGHRS and CDR2 YFSETQ. CDR3 in amino acids: CASSLRQIEETQYF. CDR3 DNA: TGCGCCAGCAGCTTAAGACAGATAGAAGAGACCCAGTACTTC.

The genes are TRBV10-3 and TRBJ2-1; D perhaps matches TRBD2 (7 bases). V was clipped by 10 bases and J by 4 bases, with 20 bases between them. Per the germline V gene, CDR1 is ENHRY and CDR2 is SYGVKD. The CDR3 spans 15 residues. CDR3 in DNA: TGTGCCAGTCGGACTCGGGGGGCTGAGTACAATGAGCAGTTCTTC. Translation: CASRTRGAEYNEQFF.